This T cell receptor (beta chain) derives from a study of shared clonotypes between healthy human individuals. The overall study: Per donor, three plates held CD4 naive cells, three held CD4 memory, two held CD8 naive and one held CD8 memory. Study findings and constraints: All-four-donor shared clonotypes had higher generation probabilities than non-shared clonotypes did.

The split of CD4+ cells yielded CD45RA+ naive and CD45RA-negative memory subsets. When replicate PCRs were run on sorted subsets, they used 200 to 250 ng DNA, about 30,000 T cell genomes. Libraries were prepared by immunoSEQ multiplex PCR; TCRdb keeps only in-frame clonotypes and omits some of them. The table shows under 1,100,000 clones, with roughly 80% occurring only once. The sample holds one count of this clone. Antigen specificity is unknown. The CDR3 consists of 14 residues. Germline V gene data show CDR1 as MNHNS and CDR2 as SASEGT. V was shortened by 3 bases and J by 5 bases, with 14 bases between the two germline ends.

Sample: memory CD4+ T cells sorted from blood. Stated subset: CD45RA-negative fraction. The clonotype was recovered from a man younger than 35 in good health. The chain is built from TRBV6-1 and TRBJ2-7; a possible D gene is TRBD1 (5 bases). The CDR3 loop reads CASSDTSGADEQYF. The CDR3 nucleotides read TGTGCCAGCAGTGATACTTCTGGGGCAGACGAGCAGTACTTC.